The 4 T cell receptor beta chains presented below share a single source sample, sequenced in a study of OX40 agonist ivuxolimab in advanced cancers. The table came from immunoSEQ multiplex PCR; TCRdb's copy has only in-frame clones and leaves some out. The sample carries some 70,000 clones, 88% recorded once. The material sequenced was CD4+ or CD8+ T cells sorted from blood, taken in a trial of the OX40 agonist ivuxolimab. These receptors were obtained from an adult with an advanced solid tumor such as melanoma, head and neck, liver or kidney cancer.

This rearrangement joins TRBV28 to TRBJ1-5, with 8 bases fitting TRBD1. V was pared by 5 bases and J by 0 bases, with 9 bases of the junction left unmatched. CDR1 MDHEN and CDR2 SYDVKM come from the germline V gene. The CDR3 is 17 residues long. CDR3 DNA sequence: TGTGCCAGCAGTCTACGGCAGACAGGGGATAGCAATCAGCCCCAGCATTTT. Translated: CASSLRQTGDSNQPQHF.

The table lists this clone with a few counts. The chain combines TRBV25-1 with TRBJ1-2; D may be TRBD1 (5 bases). The CDR3 is 12 amino acids. Trimming removed 6 bases from V and 4 bases from J, with 9 bases in between. Germline CDR1 MGHDK, CDR2 SYGVNS. This chain's CDR3 is CASRDSAYGYTF. Written as DNA, the CDR3 is TGTGCCAGCAGAGACAGCGCCTATGGCTACACCTTC.

This clone came up a few times. The V call is TRBV27, the J call TRBJ2-7; 7 bases map to TRBD2. CDR1 and CDR2 from the germline V gene are MNHEY and SMNVEV (reference sequence). J lost 0 bases, V lost 6 bases, and 8 bases had no gene match. The CDR3 loop spans 15 amino acids. CDR3 in amino acids: CASSRSGTHSYEQYF. In DNA, the CDR3 is TGTGCCAGCAGCCGAAGCGGGACGCACTCCTACGAGCAGTACTTC.

V is TRBV19 and J is TRBJ2-3, with D possibly matching TRBD2 (6 bases). The CDR3 runs 15 residues. Germline lookup yields CDR1 LNHDA and CDR2 SQIVND (reference sequence). Trimming removed 0 bases at V and 6 bases at J, with 13 bases between. CDR3 sequence reads: CASSIDRGRHDTQYF. The CDR3 DNA reads TGTGCCAGTAGTATAGACCGTGGGAGGCACGATACGCAGTATTTT.